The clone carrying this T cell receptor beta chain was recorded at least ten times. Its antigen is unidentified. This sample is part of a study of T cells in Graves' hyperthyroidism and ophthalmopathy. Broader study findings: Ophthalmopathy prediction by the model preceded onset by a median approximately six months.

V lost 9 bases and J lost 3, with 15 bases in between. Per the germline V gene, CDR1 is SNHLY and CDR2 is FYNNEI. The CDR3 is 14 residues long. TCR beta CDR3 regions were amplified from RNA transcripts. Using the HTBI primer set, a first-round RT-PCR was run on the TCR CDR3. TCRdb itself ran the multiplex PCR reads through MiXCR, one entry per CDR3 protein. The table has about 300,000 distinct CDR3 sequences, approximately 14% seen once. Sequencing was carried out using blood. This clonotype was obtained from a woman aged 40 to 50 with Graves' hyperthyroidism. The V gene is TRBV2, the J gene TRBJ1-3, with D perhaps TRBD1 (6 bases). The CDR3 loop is CASDQQGYGNTIYF. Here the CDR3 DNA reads TGTGCCAGTGACCAACAGGGCTATGGAAACACCATATATTTT. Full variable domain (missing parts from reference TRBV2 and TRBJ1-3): EPEVTQTPSHQVTQMGQEVILRCVPISNHLYFYWYRQILGQKVEFLVSFYNNEISEKSEIFDDQFSVERPDGSNFTLKIRSTKLEDSAMYFCASDQQGYGNTIYFGEGSWLTVV.